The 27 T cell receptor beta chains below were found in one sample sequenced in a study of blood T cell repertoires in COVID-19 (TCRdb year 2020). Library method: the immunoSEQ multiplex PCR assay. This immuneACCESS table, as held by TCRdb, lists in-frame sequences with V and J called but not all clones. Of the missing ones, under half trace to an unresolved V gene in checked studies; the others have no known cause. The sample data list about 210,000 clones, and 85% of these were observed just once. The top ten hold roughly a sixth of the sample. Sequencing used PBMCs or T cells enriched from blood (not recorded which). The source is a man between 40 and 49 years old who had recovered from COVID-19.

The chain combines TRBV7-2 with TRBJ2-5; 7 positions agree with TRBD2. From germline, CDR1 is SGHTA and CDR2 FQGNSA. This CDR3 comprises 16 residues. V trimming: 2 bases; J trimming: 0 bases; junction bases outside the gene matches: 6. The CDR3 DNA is TGTGCCAGCAGCTTAAGGCTAGCGGATTACCAAGAGACCCAGTACTTC. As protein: CASSLRLADYQETQYF.

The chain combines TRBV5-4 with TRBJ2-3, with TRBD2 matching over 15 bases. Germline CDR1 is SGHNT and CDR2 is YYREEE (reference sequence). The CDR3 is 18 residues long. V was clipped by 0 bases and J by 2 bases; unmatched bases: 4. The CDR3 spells CASSLGGLAGGFTDTQYF. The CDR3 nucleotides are TGTGCCAGCAGCTTGGGTGGACTAGCGGGAGGGTTCACAGATACGCAGTATTTT.

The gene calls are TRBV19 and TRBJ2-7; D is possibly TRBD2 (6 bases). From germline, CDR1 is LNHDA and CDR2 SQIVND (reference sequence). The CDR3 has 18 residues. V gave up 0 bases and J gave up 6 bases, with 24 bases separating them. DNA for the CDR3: TGTGCCAGTAGTATAGAGGCGACTAGGAGAAGTCCCCCCCTCGAGCAGTACTTC. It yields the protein CASSIEATRRSPPLEQYF.

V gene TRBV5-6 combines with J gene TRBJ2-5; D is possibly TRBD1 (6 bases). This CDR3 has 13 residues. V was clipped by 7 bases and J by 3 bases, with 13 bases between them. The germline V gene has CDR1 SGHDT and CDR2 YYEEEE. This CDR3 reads CASLGPGEETQYF. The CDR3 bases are TGTGCCAGCCTGGGTCCAGGGGAAGAGACCCAGTACTTC.

This CDR3 reads CASSLFSGINTGELFF. The CDR3 DNA sequence: TGCGCCAGCAGCTTGTTCAGCGGTATCAACACCGGGGAGCTGTTTTTT. The chain joins TRBV5-1 to TRBJ2-2, with D possibly being TRBD2 (5 bases). CDR1 is SGHRS, CDR2 YFSETQ, per germline. With 1 base removed from V and 2 bases from J, the gap between germline ends came to 12 bases. The CDR3 consists of 16 residues.

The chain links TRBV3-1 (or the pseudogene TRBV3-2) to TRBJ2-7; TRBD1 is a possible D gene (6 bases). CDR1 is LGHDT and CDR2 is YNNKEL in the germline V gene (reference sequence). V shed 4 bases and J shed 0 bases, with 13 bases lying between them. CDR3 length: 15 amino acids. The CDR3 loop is CASSPTGSSSYEQYF. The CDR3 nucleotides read TGTGCCAGCAGCCCTACAGGGTCCAGCTCCTACGAGCAGTACTTC.

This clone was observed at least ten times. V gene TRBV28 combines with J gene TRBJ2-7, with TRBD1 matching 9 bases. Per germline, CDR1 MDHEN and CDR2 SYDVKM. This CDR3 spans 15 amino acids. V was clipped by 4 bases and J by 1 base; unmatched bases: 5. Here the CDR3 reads CASSSSGTGSYEQYF. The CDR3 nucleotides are TGTGCCAGCAGTTCGTCCGGGACAGGGTCCTACGAGCAGTACTTC.

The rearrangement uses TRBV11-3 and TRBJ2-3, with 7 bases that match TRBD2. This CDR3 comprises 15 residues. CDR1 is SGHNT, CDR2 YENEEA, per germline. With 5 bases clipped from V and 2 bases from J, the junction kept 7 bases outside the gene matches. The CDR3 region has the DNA TGTGCCAGCAGCCCGCCAGCGGGATTCACAGATACGCAGTATTTT. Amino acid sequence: CASSPPAGFTDTQYF.

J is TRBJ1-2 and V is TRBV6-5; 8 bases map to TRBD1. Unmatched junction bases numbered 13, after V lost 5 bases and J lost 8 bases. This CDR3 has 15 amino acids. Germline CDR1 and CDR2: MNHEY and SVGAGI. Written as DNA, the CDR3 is TGTGCCAGCAGTCCGGGACAGGCTCCGCTCGGGGGCTACACCTTC. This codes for CASSPGQAPLGGYTF.

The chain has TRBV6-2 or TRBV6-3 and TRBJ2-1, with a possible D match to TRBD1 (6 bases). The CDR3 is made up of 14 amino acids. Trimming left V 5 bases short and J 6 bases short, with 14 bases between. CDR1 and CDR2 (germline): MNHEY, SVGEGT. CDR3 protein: CASSRHREVNEQFF. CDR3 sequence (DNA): TGTGCCAGCAGTCGGCACAGGGAAGTCAATGAGCAGTTCTTC.

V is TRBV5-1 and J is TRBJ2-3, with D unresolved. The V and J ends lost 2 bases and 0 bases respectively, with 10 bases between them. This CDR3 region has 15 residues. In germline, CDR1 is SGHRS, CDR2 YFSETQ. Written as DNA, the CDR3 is TGCGCCAGCAGCTTTACAACCCAAAGCACAGATACGCAGTATTTT. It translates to CASSFTTQSTDTQYF. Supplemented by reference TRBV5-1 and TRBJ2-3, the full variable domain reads KAGVTQTPRYLIKTRGQQVTLSCSPISGHRSVSWYQQTPGQGLQFLFEYFSETQRNKGNFPGRFSGRQFSNSRSEMNVSTLELGDSALYLCASSFTTQSTDTQYFGPGTRLTVL.

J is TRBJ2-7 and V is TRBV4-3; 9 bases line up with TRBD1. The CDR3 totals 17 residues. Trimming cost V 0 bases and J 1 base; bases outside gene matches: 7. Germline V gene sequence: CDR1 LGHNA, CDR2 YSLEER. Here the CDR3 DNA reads TGCGCCAGCAGCCAAGATCTGGTGACAGGGGGATCCTACGAGCAGTACTTC. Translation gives CASSQDLVTGGSYEQYF.

CDR3 DNA: TGTGCCAGCAGGGGGGGGACAGGGAATGGCTACACCTTC. This encodes CASRGGTGNGYTF. This chain uses TRBV6-5 with TRBJ1-2; 9 bases align to TRBD1. The CDR3 extends over 13 amino acids. Germline CDR1 and CDR2: MNHEY and SVGAGI. The trim removed 6 bases at V and 6 bases at J, leaving 5 bases unmatched.

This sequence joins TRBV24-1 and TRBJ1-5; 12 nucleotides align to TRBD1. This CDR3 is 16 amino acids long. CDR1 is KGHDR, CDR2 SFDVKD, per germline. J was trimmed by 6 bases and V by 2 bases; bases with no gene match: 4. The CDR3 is CATSDSGTGGFQPQHF. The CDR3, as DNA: TGTGCCACCAGTGATTCCGGGACAGGGGGCTTTCAGCCCCAGCATTTT.

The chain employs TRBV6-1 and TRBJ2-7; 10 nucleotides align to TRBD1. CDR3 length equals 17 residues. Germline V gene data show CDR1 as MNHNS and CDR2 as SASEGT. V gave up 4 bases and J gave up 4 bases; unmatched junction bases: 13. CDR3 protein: CASSATPGTGAIYEQYF. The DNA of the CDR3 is TGTGCCAGCAGTGCCACTCCCGGGACAGGGGCTATTTACGAGCAGTACTTC.

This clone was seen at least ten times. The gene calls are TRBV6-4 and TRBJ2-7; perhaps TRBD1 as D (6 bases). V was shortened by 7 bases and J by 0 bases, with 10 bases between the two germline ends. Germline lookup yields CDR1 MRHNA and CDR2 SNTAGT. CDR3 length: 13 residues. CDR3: CASKQQGSYEQYF. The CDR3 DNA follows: TGTGCCAGCAAGCAACAGGGCTCCTACGAGCAGTACTTC.

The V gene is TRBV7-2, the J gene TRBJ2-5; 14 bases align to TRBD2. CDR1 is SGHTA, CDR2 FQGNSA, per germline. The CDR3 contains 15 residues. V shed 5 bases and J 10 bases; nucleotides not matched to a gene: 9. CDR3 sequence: CASSQGGLAGGSQYF. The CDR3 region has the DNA TGTGCCAGCAGCCAAGGAGGACTAGCGGGAGGCAGCCAGTACTTC.

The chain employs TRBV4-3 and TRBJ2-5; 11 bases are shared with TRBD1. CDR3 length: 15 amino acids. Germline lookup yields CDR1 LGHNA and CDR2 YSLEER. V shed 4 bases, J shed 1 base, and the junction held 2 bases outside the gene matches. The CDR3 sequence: CASSRDRGSQETQYF. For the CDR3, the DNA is TGCGCCAGCAGCCGGGACAGGGGGTCCCAAGAGACCCAGTACTTC.

In DNA, the CDR3 is TGTGCCAGCAGCTCATTTGACCAGGGACACGAAACCCGACGCGAGCAGTACTTC. Translated, it gives CASSSFDQGHETRREQYF. The chain has TRBV5-4 and TRBJ2-7, with a possible D match to TRBD1 (6 bases). The V gene lost 3 bases and the J gene lost 6 bases, with 28 bases spanning the gap. CDR1 and CDR2 (germline): SGHNT, YYREEE (reference sequence). There are 18 residues in the CDR3. Complete variable domain (other parts from reference TRBV5-4 and TRBJ2-7): ETGVTQSPTHLIKTRGQQVTLRCSSQSGHNTVSWYQQALGQGPQFIFQYYREEENGRGNFPPRFSGLQFPNYSSELNVNALELDDSALYLCASSSFDQGHETRREQYFGPGTRLTVT.

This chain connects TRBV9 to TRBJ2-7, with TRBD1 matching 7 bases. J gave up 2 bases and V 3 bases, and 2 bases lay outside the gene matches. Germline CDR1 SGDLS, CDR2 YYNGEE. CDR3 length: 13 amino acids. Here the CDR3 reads CASSATGAYEQYF. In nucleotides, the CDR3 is TGTGCCAGCAGCGCAACAGGGGCCTACGAGCAGTACTTC. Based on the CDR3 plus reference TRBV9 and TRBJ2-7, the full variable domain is DSGVTQTPKHLITATGQRVTLRCSPRSGDLSVYWYQQSLDQGLQFLIQYYNGEERAKGNILERFSAQQFPDLHSELNLSSLELGDSALYFCASSATGAYEQYFGPGTRLTVT.

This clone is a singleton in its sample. This CDR3 reads CATSSQTSGAWISYNEQFF. The CDR3 DNA is TGTGCCACCAGCAGCCAGACTAGCGGGGCGTGGATCTCCTACAATGAGCAGTTCTTC. The genes are TRBV15 and TRBJ2-1, with 11 bases aligning to TRBD2. CDR3 length equals 19 residues. The germline V gene has CDR1 LNHNV and CDR2 YYDKDF (reference sequence). The V and J ends lost 3 bases and 0 bases, in that order; junction bases with no gene match: 10.

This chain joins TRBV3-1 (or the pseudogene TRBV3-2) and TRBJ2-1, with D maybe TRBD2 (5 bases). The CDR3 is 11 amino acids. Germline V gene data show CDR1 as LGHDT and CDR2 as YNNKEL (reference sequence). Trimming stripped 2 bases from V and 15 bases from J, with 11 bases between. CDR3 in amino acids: CASSQSWEWFF. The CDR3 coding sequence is TGTGCCAGCAGCCAATCCTGGGAGTGGTTCTTC.

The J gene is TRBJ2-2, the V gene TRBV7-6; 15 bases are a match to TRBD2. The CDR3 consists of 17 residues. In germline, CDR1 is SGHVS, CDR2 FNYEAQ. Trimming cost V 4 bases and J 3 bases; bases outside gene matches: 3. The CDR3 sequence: CASSWTSGREDTGELFF. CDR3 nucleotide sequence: TGTGCCAGCAGCTGGACTAGCGGGAGGGAGGACACCGGGGAGCTGTTTTTT.

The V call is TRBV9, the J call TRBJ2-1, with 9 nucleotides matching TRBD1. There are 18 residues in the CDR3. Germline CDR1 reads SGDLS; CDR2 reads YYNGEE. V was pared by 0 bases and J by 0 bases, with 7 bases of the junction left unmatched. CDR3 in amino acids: CASSVGTGTGISYNEQFF. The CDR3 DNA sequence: TGTGCCAGCAGCGTAGGGACGGGGACAGGGATCTCCTACAATGAGCAGTTCTTC.

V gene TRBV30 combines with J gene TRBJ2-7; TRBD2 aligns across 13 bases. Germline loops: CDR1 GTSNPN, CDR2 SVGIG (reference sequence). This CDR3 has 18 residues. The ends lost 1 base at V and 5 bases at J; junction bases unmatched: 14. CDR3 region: CAWSDWTSGRWDGNEQYF. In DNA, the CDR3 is TGTGCCTGGAGTGACTGGACTAGCGGGAGATGGGACGGGAACGAGCAGTACTTC.

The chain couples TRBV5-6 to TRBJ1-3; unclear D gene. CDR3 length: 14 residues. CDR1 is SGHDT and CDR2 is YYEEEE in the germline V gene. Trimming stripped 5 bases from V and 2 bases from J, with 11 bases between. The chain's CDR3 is CASRAWGAGNTIYF. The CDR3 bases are TGTGCCAGCAGGGCTTGGGGAGCTGGAAACACCATATATTTT.

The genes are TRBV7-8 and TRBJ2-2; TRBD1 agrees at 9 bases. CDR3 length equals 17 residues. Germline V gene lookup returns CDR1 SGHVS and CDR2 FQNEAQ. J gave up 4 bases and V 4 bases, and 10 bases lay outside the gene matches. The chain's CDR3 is CASSSPGTGPSTGELFF. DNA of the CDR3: TGTGCCAGCAGCTCTCCCGGGACAGGGCCCAGCACCGGGGAGCTGTTTTTT.